This is a list of T cell receptor beta chains from one sample in a study of blood T cell repertoires in COVID-19. This table comes from immunoSEQ multiplex PCR, and its TCRdb copy is limited to in-frame clones, with some not included. This repertoire shows some 300,000 clones, about 85% found once; its top ten account for approximately 2.4%. Sequencing used peripheral blood. The origin of the receptors is a man aged 18 to 30 with active or convalescent COVID-19. CDR3s include the opening cysteine and the closing phenylalanine or tryptophan. Each record gives: CDR3 length, D gene, V gene, clone size, J gene, CDR3 protein, CDR3 DNA. A D gene is named only where the DNA matches it firmly. Only some rows state a clone size, as once, few, many or a class for expanded clones.

>14|.|TRBV6-5|.|TRBJ1-4
CASTPDIRGEKLFF
TGTGCCAGCACCCCGGACATCCGAGGTGAAAAACTGTTTTTT
>14|.|TRBV29-1|.|TRBJ2-3
CSVGGREITDTQYF
TGCAGCGTTGGGGGCCGAGAAATCACAGATACGCAGTATTTT
>13|.|TRBV4-1|few|TRBJ1-1
CASSLTGNTEAFF
TGCGCCAGCAGCCTCACAGGGAACACTGAAGCTTTCTTT
>16|.|TRBV28|.|TRBJ2-2
CASSQTGRRDTGELFF
TGTGCCAGCAGTCAGACAGGCCGTCGCGACACCGGGGAGCTGTTTTTT
>14|TRBD1|TRBV19|.|TRBJ1-5
CASSWGQKNQPQHF
TGTGCCAGTAGTTGGGGACAGAAAAATCAGCCCCAGCATTTT
>14|.|TRBV3-1/TRBV3-2|.|TRBJ2-4
CASSQDARVSIQYF
TGTGCCAGCAGCCAAGACGCGAGGGTGAGCATTCAGTACTTC
>13|.|TRBV19|.|TRBJ2-7
CASSKDSYYEQYF
TGTGCCAGTAGTAAGGACAGTTACTACGAGCAGTACTTC
>15|.|TRBV27|.|TRBJ1-4
CASSPGRPTNEKLFF
TGTGCCAGCAGTCCGGGTCGACCAACTAATGAAAAACTGTTTTTT
>15|.|TRBV10-3|.|TRBJ1-5
CATMSSQGGDQPQHF
TGTGCCACGATGTCCAGCCAGGGTGGGGATCAGCCCCAGCATTTT
>16|TRBD2|TRBV2|.|TRBJ2-5
CASSEGTSGYQETQYF
TGTGCCAGCAGTGAAGGGACTAGCGGCTACCAAGAGACCCAGTACTTC
>14|.|TRBV27|.|TRBJ1-6
CASSSRYPREILHF
TGTGCCAGCAGTTCCAGATATCCCCGGGAAATCCTCCACTTT
>19|.|TRBV7-7|.|TRBJ1-5
CASSLSGVPYLWGNQPQHF
TGTGCCAGCAGCTTATCAGGGGTTCCATATTTGTGGGGCAATCAGCCCCAGCATTTT
>15|TRBD1|TRBV4-1|.|TRBJ1-1
CASSQGQGMNTEAFF
TGCGCCAGCAGCCAAGGACAGGGGATGAACACTGAAGCTTTCTTT
>14|TRBD1|TRBV5-5|.|TRBJ1-2
CASSFDREPYGYTF
TGTGCCAGCAGCTTTGACAGGGAACCGTATGGCTACACCTTC
>13|TRBD1|TRBV5-8|few|TRBJ2-7
CASSQDRDHEQYF
TGTGCCAGCAGCCAGGACAGGGATCACGAGCAGTACTTC
>14|TRBD1|TRBV28|.|TRBJ1-1
CASSPNRGTAEAFF
TGTGCCAGCAGTCCCAACCGCGGGACAGCGGAAGCTTTCTTT
>16|TRBD1|TRBV4-1|.|TRBJ2-7
CASSQALGQGLYEQYF
TGCGCCAGCAGCCAGGCCTTGGGACAGGGACTGTACGAGCAGTACTTC
>19|.|TRBV28|.|TRBJ2-7
CASSLSRTLQGTTLYEQYF
TGTGCCAGCAGTTTATCCCGGACTTTACAGGGTACCACACTTTACGAGCAGTACTTC
>16|TRBD2|TRBV7-9|.|TRBJ2-7
CASSGRLAGITYEQYF
TGTGCCAGCAGCGGAAGACTAGCGGGAATTACCTACGAGCAGTACTTC
>14|TRBD1|TRBV3-1/TRBV3-2|.|TRBJ2-5
CASSQDIGGETQYF
TGTGCCAGCAGCCAAGATATAGGGGGCGAGACCCAGTACTTC
>14|TRBD2|TRBV10-1|.|TRBJ2-3
CASSEGSSGDTQYF
TGCGCCAGCAGTGAAGGGTCTAGCGGGGATACGCAGTATTTT
>15|TRBD1|TRBV9|.|TRBJ2-7
CASSVGGTVSYEQYF
TGTGCCAGCAGCGTAGGTGGGACAGTATCCTACGAGCAGTACTTC
>16|TRBD1|TRBV28|.|TRBJ2-7
CASSLSAGQVSYEQYF
TGTGCCAGCAGTTTATCCGCGGGACAGGTATCCTACGAGCAGTACTTC
>14|.|TRBV7-9|few|TRBJ2-7
CASSLPGGGYEQYF
TGTGCCAGCAGCTTACCAGGGGGAGGATACGAGCAGTACTTC
>13|.|TRBV18|.|TRBJ1-6
CASSPRDNSPLHF
TGTGCCAGCTCACCCAGGGATAATTCACCCCTCCACTTT
>16|.|TRBV15|few|TRBJ1-4
CATSRARTASNEKLFF
TGTGCCACCAGCAGAGCCCGGACAGCCTCTAATGAAAAACTGTTTTTT
>14|TRBD2|TRBV11-1|many|TRBJ2-3
CASSLGGRTDTQYF
TGTGCCAGCAGCTTAGGCGGGAGAACAGATACGCAGTATTTT
>13|.|TRBV11-2|.|TRBJ2-7
CASSLDRGGEQYF
TGTGCCAGCAGCTTAGATCGGGGTGGCGAGCAGTACTTC
>16|.|TRBV5-8|.|TRBJ1-4
CASSLGTGGSNEKLFF
TGTGCCAGCAGCTTAGGAACCGGGGGTTCAAATGAAAAACTGTTTTTT
>14|.|TRBV7-2|.|TRBJ2-2
CASSLSRNTGELFF
TGTGCCAGCAGCCTTAGTCGGAACACCGGGGAGCTGTTTTTT
>12|.|TRBV2|.|TRBJ2-7
CASRGSSYEQYF
TGTGCCAGCAGGGGGAGCTCCTACGAGCAGTACTTC
>15|.|TRBV29-1|.|TRBJ2-1
CSVEWRSQGNNEQFF
TGCAGCGTTGAATGGCGTTCCCAGGGGAACAATGAGCAGTTCTTC
>14|.|TRBV29-1|.|TRBJ1-4
CSVEVAGENEKLFF
TGCAGCGTTGAAGTGGCAGGGGAAAATGAAAAACTGTTTTTT
>14|.|TRBV6-1|.|TRBJ2-7
CASSEGSGGGEQYF
TGTGCCAGCAGTGAAGGGAGCGGCGGCGGCGAGCAGTACTTC
>11|.|TRBV12-3/TRBV12-4|.|TRBJ1-3
CASSPRGTIYF
TGTGCCAGCAGTCCTCGCGGCACCATATATTTT
>14|.|TRBV14|.|TRBJ1-4
CASSPIMGPGKLFF
TGTGCCAGCAGCCCTATTATGGGCCCTGGAAAACTGTTTTTT
>13|.|TRBV6-6|.|TRBJ2-7
CASSYDGAYEQYF
TGTGCCAGCAGTTACGACGGAGCCTACGAGCAGTACTTC